The rows below give T cell receptor beta chains drawn from one sample of a study of T cell repertoires in cytomegalovirus infection. Using its own MiXCR run on the reads, TCRdb lists one record per CDR3 protein. This table has about a million distinct CDR3 sequences, roughly 31% appearing once. Their target antigens are unknown. The specimen comprised cultured CD8+ T cells from PBMCs, sampled from culture after CMV antigen stimulation. These receptors all come from a human donor in good health (CMV status not recorded). Some clones in this sample may be carry-over from other donors' samples. The CDR3 runs from the conserved cysteine through the conserved F or W. D genes are given only for firm matches. Rows may omit the clone size; those that give it use once, few, many or a size class.

J: TRBJ1-1; size: NA; V: TRBV7-2; D: TRBD1; CDR3: CASSSDRTTEAFF; DNA: TGTGCCAGCAGCTCGGACAGGACCACTGAAGCTTTCTTT
J: TRBJ2-3; size: once; V: TRBV9; D: NA; CDR3: CASSGLGSRLTDTQYF; DNA: TGTGCCAGCAGCGGCCTCGGGTCGAGACTCACAGATACGCAGTATTTT
J: TRBJ1-1; size: NA; V: TRBV19; D: NA; CDR3: CASGTAGNTEAFF; DNA: TGTGCCAGTGGGACCGCGGGGAACACTGAAGCTTTCTTT
J: TRBJ1-6; size: few; V: TRBV10-3; D: NA; CDR3: CAISVRQENNSPLHF; DNA: TGTGCCATCAGTGTCCGACAGGAGAATAATTCACCCCTCCACTTT
J: TRBJ1-3; size: NA; V: TRBV7-6; D: NA; CDR3: CASSLASVSGNTIYF; DNA: TGTGCCAGCAGCTTAGCGAGCGTATCTGGAAACACCATATATTTT
J: TRBJ2-2; size: few; V: TRBV7-9; D: TRBD2; CDR3: CASSLPPSGLTGELFF; DNA: TGTGCCAGCAGTCTCCCCCCTAGCGGGCTCACCGGGGAGCTGTTTTTT
J: TRBJ1-2; size: NA; V: TRBV19; D: NA; CDR3: CASSPGTDYGYIF; DNA: TGTGCCAGTAGTCCCGGGACTGACTATGGCTACATCTTC
J: TRBJ2-1; size: many; V: TRBV7-8; D: NA; CDR3: CASSPLPGRTTYNEQFF; DNA: TGTGCCAGCAGCCCCTTGCCGGGGAGAACTACCTACAATGAGCAGTTCTTC
J: TRBJ1-1; size: NA; V: TRBV12-3/TRBV12-4; D: TRBD1; CDR3: CASSTHLRDRWGNTEAFF; DNA: TGTGCCAGCAGTACACATTTACGGGACAGGTGGGGGAACACTGAAGCTTTCTTT
J: TRBJ2-1; size: NA; V: TRBV4-1; D: TRBD1; CDR3: CASSQNRGNEQFF; DNA: TGCGCCAGCAGCCAAAACAGGGGAAATGAGCAGTTCTTC
J: TRBJ2-3; size: NA; V: TRBV7-8; D: TRBD2; CDR3: CASSLEAGRDTDTQYF; DNA: TGTGCCAGCAGCTTAGAGGCGGGGAGGGACACAGATACGCAGTATTTT
J: TRBJ2-7; size: NA; V: TRBV20-1; D: NA; CDR3: CSARDRGAQAGNFYEQYF; DNA: TGCAGTGCTAGAGACCGAGGGGCCCAGGCCGGGAATTTCTACGAGCAGTACTTC
J: TRBJ2-5; size: NA; V: TRBV12-3/TRBV12-4; D: TRBD2; CDR3: CASRAGLAGGAETQYF; DNA: TGTGCCAGCAGGGCAGGACTAGCGGGGGGGGCAGAGACCCAGTACTTC
J: TRBJ2-1; size: many; V: TRBV7-3; D: TRBD1; CDR3: CASSETGRSSYNEQFF; DNA: TGTGCCAGCAGCGAGACAGGGAGAAGCTCCTACAATGAGCAGTTCTTC
J: TRBJ1-2; size: NA; V: TRBV6-5; D: NA; CDR3: CASTTGVYGYTF; DNA: TGTGCCAGCACGACAGGAGTTTACGGCTACACCTTC
J: TRBJ2-5; size: NA; V: TRBV5-6; D: NA; CDR3: CASSLSLWGKETQYF; DNA: TGTGCCAGCAGCTTAAGTTTGTGGGGAAAAGAGACCCAGTACTTC
J: TRBJ1-5; size: few; V: TRBV27; D: NA; CDR3: CASGYLGGNQPQHF; DNA: TGTGCCAGCGGGTATTTGGGAGGCAATCAGCCCCAGCATTTT
J: TRBJ1-6; size: NA; V: TRBV4-3; D: NA; CDR3: CASSQDHFDYNSPLHF; DNA: TGCGCCAGCAGCCAAGATCATTTTGACTATAATTCACCCCTCCACTTT
J: TRBJ2-3; size: NA; V: TRBV7-9; D: TRBD2; CDR3: CASSPPLAGGPDTQYF; DNA: TGTGCCAGCAGCCCGCCACTAGCGGGGGGGCCAGATACGCAGTATTTT
J: TRBJ2-2; size: few; V: TRBV27; D: NA; CDR3: CASLPGQNTGELFF; DNA: TGTGCCAGCCTCCCGGGACAGAACACCGGGGAGCTGTTTTTT
J: TRBJ2-5; size: few; V: TRBV7-9; D: TRBD2; CDR3: CASSLAKRGPHWETQYF; DNA: TGTGCCAGCAGCTTAGCCAAGCGGGGACCCCACTGGGAGACCCAGTACTTC
J: TRBJ1-2; size: NA; V: TRBV6-2/TRBV6-3; D: NA; CDR3: CASSYSRRTADGYTF; DNA: TGTGCCAGCAGTTACTCGCGTAGGACAGCGGATGGCTACACCTTC
J: TRBJ2-3; size: many; V: TRBV12-3/TRBV12-4; D: NA; CDR3: CASSLARTSTDTQYF; DNA: TGTGCCAGCAGTTTAGCGCGCACTAGCACAGATACGCAGTATTTT
J: TRBJ2-2; size: NA; V: TRBV5-8; D: TRBD2; CDR3: CASSWWLAENTGELFF; DNA: TGTGCCAGCAGCTGGTGGCTAGCGGAGAACACCGGGGAGCTGTTTTTT
J: TRBJ2-7; size: NA; V: TRBV7-9; D: TRBD1; CDR3: CASSLGDVTGDEQYF; DNA: TGTGCCAGCAGCTTGGGGGATGTGACAGGGGACGAGCAGTACTTC
J: TRBJ2-3; size: NA; V: TRBV6-6; D: NA; CDR3: CASRSTVMSTDTQYF; DNA: TGTGCCAGCAGGAGCACTGTTATGAGTACAGATACGCAGTATTTT
J: TRBJ2-5; size: NA; V: TRBV7-9; D: TRBD2; CDR3: CASSLTLGGGQETQYF; DNA: TGTGCCAGCAGCTTAACCCTTGGGGGGGGCCAAGAGACCCAGTACTTC
J: TRBJ1-1; size: NA; V: TRBV4-1; D: TRBD1; CDR3: CASRQDPQGANTEAFF; DNA: TGCGCCAGCAGACAAGATCCCCAGGGGGCGAACACTGAAGCTTTCTTT
J: TRBJ1-1; size: NA; V: TRBV19; D: NA; CDR3: CASSIAQGLELEAFF; DNA: TGTGCCAGTAGTATAGCGCAGGGATTAGAGCTTGAAGCTTTCTTT
J: TRBJ2-1; size: NA; V: TRBV4-1; D: TRBD2; CDR3: CASSQESGGLAGGWEQFF; DNA: TGCGCCAGCAGCCAAGAATCAGGAGGACTAGCGGGGGGTTGGGAGCAGTTCTTC
J: TRBJ1-2; size: NA; V: TRBV2; D: NA; CDR3: CASPQGRGGYTF; DNA: TGTGCCAGCCCCCAAGGAAGGGGGGGATACACCTTC
J: TRBJ2-5; size: few; V: TRBV6-5; D: TRBD2; CDR3: CASSLGLAGQETQETQYF; DNA: TGTGCCAGCAGTCTCGGGCTAGCGGGGCAAGAAACTCAAGAGACCCAGTACTTC